Listed below are T cell receptor beta chains from one sample, sequenced in a study of TIL therapy for anti-PD-1-resistant metastatic lung cancer. Clones were read by immunoSEQ multiplex PCR, and TCRdb kept only the in-frame ones, dropping some. The data contain tens of thousands of clones, about nine tenths of them singletons. Sample: blood, taken at baseline. Receptors were obtained from a person aged 25 to 85 with non-small cell lung cancer. The CDR3 runs from the conserved cysteine through the conserved F or W. D genes are given only for firm matches.

TRBV12-3/TRBV12-4	TRBD1	TRBJ2-7	TGTGCCAGCAGTTTAGCGGGGACAGGGCGGTACTTC	CASSLAGTGRYF
TRBV27	.	TRBJ2-3	TGTGCCAGCAGTTTATGGCAGGCCACAGATACGCAGTATTTT	CASSLWQATDTQYF
TRBV5-5	.	TRBJ1-3	TGTGCCAGCAGCTTGATGGACTTCTCTGGAAACACCATATATTTT	CASSLMDFSGNTIYF
TRBV24-1	TRBD1	TRBJ1-1	TGTGCCACCAGTGATTACAGGGGCACTGAAGCTTTCTTT	CATSDYRGTEAFF
TRBV10-3	.	TRBJ1-1	TGTGCCATCAGTGAGTCGGTGAACACTGAAGCTTTCTTT	CAISESVNTEAFF
TRBV12-3/TRBV12-4	TRBD1	TRBJ1-1	TGTGCCAGCAGGGGACAGATGAACACTGAAGCTTTCTTT	CASRGQMNTEAFF
TRBV6-5	.	TRBJ2-6	TGTGCCAGCAGGAGCTCTGGGGCCAACGTCCTGACTTTC	CASRSSGANVLTF
TRBV29-1	.	TRBJ1-3	TGCAGCGTTGGGGACGGCTACTCTGGAAACACCATATATTTT	CSVGDGYSGNTIYF
TRBV2	.	TRBJ2-1	TGTGCCAGCAGTTGGACCGAGGCTCAGGCTGGGGATGAGCAGTTCTTC	CASSWTEAQAGDEQFF
TRBV5-1	TRBD2	TRBJ2-1	TGCGCCAGCAGGCTAGCGGCGAGCTCCTACAATGAGCAGTTCTTC	CASRLAASSYNEQFF
TRBV30	.	TRBJ1-5	TGTGCCTGGAGTGGCGCCTATAGCAATCAGCCCCAGCATTTT	CAWSGAYSNQPQHF
TRBV6-5	.	TRBJ2-7	TGTGCCAGCAGTTACTCGAGGGGAAATCCCTACGAGCAGTACTTC	CASSYSRGNPYEQYF
TRBV5-5	TRBD2	TRBJ2-7	TGTGCCAGCAGCTTGGCTGCGGGAGCCTACGAGCAGTACTTC	CASSLAAGAYEQYF
TRBV9	TRBD2	TRBJ2-1	TGTGCCAGCAGCCCTCGGATAGCGGGAGACAATGAGCAGTTCTTC	CASSPRIAGDNEQFF